The clone carrying this TCR beta chain was seen a few times. The data originate from a study of shared clonotypes between healthy human individuals. The protocol was immunoSEQ multiplex PCR, while the TCRdb copy is restricted to in-frame clones and leaves out a portion. This table has under 2,500,000 clones, under 97% appearing once. The sequence derives from a man between 18 and 29 years old in good health. The sample was naive CD4+ T cells sorted from blood. Regarding subset: CD45RA+ positively selected.

The CDR3 sequence: CASSLRDTYEQYF. CDR3 DNA: TGCGCCAGCAGCCTGCGGGACACCTACGAGCAGTACTTC. The chain combines TRBV4-1 with TRBJ2-7; tentatively, D is TRBD1 or TRBD2 (6 bases each). Trimming stripped 4 bases from V and 2 bases from J, with 9 bases between. The CDR3 runs to 13 residues. The germline V gene has CDR1 MGHRA and CDR2 YSYEKL.